Below are 16 T cell receptor beta chains sequenced from a single sample in a study of blood T cell repertoires in COVID-19. Libraries were prepared by immunoSEQ multiplex PCR; TCRdb keeps only in-frame clonotypes and omits some of them. The sample shows under 300,000 clones, around 87% of them seen only once. Sequenced: peripheral blood. The receptors were gathered from an older woman with COVID-19, enrolled during active disease.

CDR3 nucleotides: TGTGCCAGCAGGCTAGGCACCGGGGAGCTGTTTTTT. As protein: CASRLGTGELFF. The chain links TRBV6-1 to TRBJ2-2; D call uncertain. Trimming left V 6 bases short and J 4 bases short, with 6 bases between. The CDR3 runs 12 residues. Per germline, CDR1 MNHNS and CDR2 SASEGT.

The rearrangement joins TRBV7-2 to TRBJ1-1; D uncertain. Deletions cut 5 bases from V and 3 bases from J, with 10 bases between. Germline V gene lookup returns CDR1 SGHTA and CDR2 FQGNSA. CDR3 length: 13 amino acids. DNA for the CDR3: TGTGCCAGCAGCCGAAACCGGGACACTGAAGCTTTCTTT. Protein product: CASSRNRDTEAFF.

The chain carries TRBV5-4 and TRBJ1-1, with D possibly matching TRBD1 (6 bases). This CDR3 has 16 residues. Germline V gene lookup returns CDR1 SGHNT and CDR2 YYREEE (reference sequence). V was pared by 4 bases and J by 4 bases, with 20 bases between. CDR3 region: CASSLGGAKMSTEAFF. Here the CDR3 DNA reads TGTGCCAGCAGCCTGGGGGGCGCGAAGATGAGCACTGAAGCTTTCTTT.

This chain links TRBV4-1 with TRBJ1-5; D call uncertain. The germline V and J ends were trimmed by 0 bases and 7 bases, with 7 bases remaining between them. This CDR3 comprises 13 residues. Germline CDR1 MGHRA, CDR2 YSYEKL. CDR3 nucleotides: TGCGCCAGCAGCCAAGAAAGGAGACAGCCCCAGCATTTT. It yields the protein CASSQERRQPQHF.

The rearrangement links TRBV27 to TRBJ2-2; TRBD1 agrees at 12 bases. This CDR3 has 18 residues. The V gene end was trimmed by 2 bases and the J gene end by 0 bases; junction bases not matched to a gene: 4. Germline CDR1 is MNHEY and CDR2 is SMNVEV (reference sequence). CDR3 bases: TGTGCCAGCAGTTTAAGGGGACAGGGGGCCGCGAACACCGGGGAGCTGTTTTTT. Amino acids: CASSLRGQGAANTGELFF.

This rearrangement joins TRBV2 to TRBJ1-1; 8 bases line up with TRBD1. With 8 bases clipped from V and 5 bases from J, the junction kept 10 bases outside the gene matches. CDR1 SNHLY and CDR2 FYNNEI come from the germline V gene. The CDR3 consists of 14 residues. The CDR3 DNA reads TGTGCCAGCGAGAGCCAGGGGGCGGGGACTGAAGCTTTCTTT. It specifies CASESQGAGTEAFF.

The CDR3 loop reads CASRSGTLNEQFF. The CDR3 DNA follows: TGCGCCAGCAGGTCCGGGACACTGAATGAGCAGTTCTTC. The rearrangement joins TRBV5-1 to TRBJ2-1, with a weak D call TRBD1 (6 bases). Trimming stripped 5 bases from V and 7 bases from J, with 13 bases between. This CDR3 is 13 amino acids long. Germline values: CDR1 SGHRS, CDR2 YFSETQ.

The chain combines TRBV6-2 or TRBV6-3 with TRBJ1-5; the D is unclear. The V and J ends lost 6 bases and 2 bases respectively, with 17 bases between them. This CDR3 is built from 16 residues. The V gene's germline CDR1 is MNHEY and CDR2 SVGEGT. In DNA, the CDR3 is TGTGCCAGCAGCCAAGTCCCCGCCGGGGGCAATCAGCCCCAGCATTTT. Protein: CASSQVPAGGNQPQHF.

This chain links TRBV19 with TRBJ1-2; 11 bases agree with TRBD1. The CDR3 sequence is 14 residues long. CDR1 and CDR2 (germline): LNHDA, SQIVND (reference sequence). The junction had 7 bases not matched to a gene; V was cut back by 8 bases and J by 5 bases. The CDR3 sequence is CASDGTGGGYGYTF. In DNA form, the CDR3 reads TGTGCCAGTGACGGGACAGGGGGTGGATATGGCTACACCTTC.

The CDR3 DNA reads as TGTGCCAGTAGTACGGGTATCGACTTAAATAATTCACCCCTCCACTTT. Translating it yields CASSTGIDLNNSPLHF. The genes are TRBV19 and TRBJ1-6; no clear D. The CDR3 sequence is 16 residues long. Trimming took 4 bases from V and 5 from J, leaving 15 bases between them. Germline CDR1 reads LNHDA; CDR2 reads SQIVND (reference sequence).

The chain recombines TRBV5-3 with TRBJ1-1; no clear D. TRBV5-3 is given ORF status, its function remaining uncertain. The CDR3 is made up of 11 amino acids. V lost 3 bases and J 8 bases, leaving 8 bases between the germline ends. DNA of the CDR3: TGTGCCAGAAGCTCGCGGGAGGAAGCTTTCTTT. It is translated as CARSSREEAFF.

V is TRBV6-5 and J is TRBJ2-7, with 10 bases identical to TRBD2. V was pared by 4 bases and J by 4 bases, with 4 bases of the junction left unmatched. The CDR3 spans 14 residues. In germline, CDR1 is MNHEY, CDR2 SVGAGI. The CDR3 bases are TGTGCCAGCAGTTTCCTAGCGGGAGATTACGAGCAGTACTTC. As protein: CASSFLAGDYEQYF.

This clone came up a few times. The genes are TRBV3-1 (or the pseudogene TRBV3-2) and TRBJ1-1; the D gene is possibly TRBD1 (5 bases). The germline CDR1 and CDR2 sequences are LGHDT and YNNKEL (reference sequence). The CDR3 is 14 amino acids. V was trimmed by 4 bases and J by 2 bases, leaving 11 bases between them. The CDR3 reads CASSRVQGNTEAFF. The CDR3 DNA sequence: TGTGCCAGCAGCCGAGTGCAGGGTAACACTGAAGCTTTCTTT.

CDR3 nucleotide sequence: TGTGCCAGTAGTACTAAGGGGGCGCTTGGCTATGGCTACACCTTC. It yields the protein CASSTKGALGYGYTF. V and J are TRBV19 and TRBJ1-2; the match to TRBD1 covers 7 bases. CDR1 is LNHDA, CDR2 SQIVND, per germline (reference sequence). CDR3 length: 15 residues. Trimming cost V 4 bases and J 4 bases; bases outside gene matches: 9.

V usage is TRBV2 and J usage is TRBJ1-4, with D possibly TRBD1 on 5 matching bases. Germline V lookup: CDR1 SNHLY, CDR2 FYNNEI. The CDR3 has 14 residues. The germline V and J ends were trimmed by 9 bases and 3 bases, with 14 bases remaining between them. CDR3 amino acids: CARREGNSNEKLFF. CDR3 sequence (DNA): TGTGCCAGAAGGGAGGGGAATTCTAATGAAAAACTGTTTTTT.

V is TRBV16 and J is TRBJ1-3, with 9 bases fitting TRBD1. Germline V gene sequence: CDR1 KGHSY, CDR2 FQNENV. The length of the CDR3 is 18 residues. Germline trimming cut 0 bases from V and 0 bases from J; bases unmatched to any gene: 6. The CDR3 nucleotides are TGTGCCAGCAGCCAATCGACAGGGGGGGGCCTCTCTGGAAACACCATATATTTT. It encodes CASSQSTGGGLSGNTIYF.